Below, 14 T cell receptor beta chains from the same sample are listed, as sequenced in a study of blood T cell repertoires in COVID-19. The assay was immunoSEQ multiplex PCR, and TCRdb's table has in-frame clones only and misses some. This table has tens of thousands of clones, about 80% appearing once. Sequenced sample: peripheral blood. These receptors were taken from a human donor in a cohort sampled during active COVID-19.

This chain links TRBV7-9 with TRBJ2-7; 8 bases map to TRBD1. The junction had 9 bases not matched to a gene; V was cut back by 5 bases and J by 3 bases. CDR1 and CDR2 from the germline V gene are SEHNR and FQNEAQ (reference sequence). The CDR3 extends over 15 amino acids. The CDR3 DNA reads as TGTGCCAGCAGCCAAGGTGGACAGGGACTCTACGAGCAGTACTTC. Translated, it gives CASSQGGQGLYEQYF.

This clone was seen a single time. The chain has TRBV6-5 and TRBJ1-2; 8 nucleotides line up with TRBD1. Germline CDR1 and CDR2: MNHEY and SVGAGI. With 7 bases clipped from V and 6 bases from J, the junction kept 10 bases outside the gene matches. The CDR3 consists of 14 residues. The CDR3 coding sequence is TGTGCCAGCATTTGGTCAACAGGGGGTAATGGCTACACCTTC. This translates into CASIWSTGGNGYTF.

The chain employs TRBV6-6 and TRBJ2-7, with 8 bases identical to TRBD1. The V gene end was trimmed by 5 bases and the J gene end by 5 bases; junction bases not matched to a gene: 14. Germline V lookup: CDR1 MNHNY, CDR2 SVGAGI (reference sequence). The CDR3 has 16 residues. CDR3 bases: TGTGCCAGCAGTCAACCCGCGGTTCAGGGGGCGGACGAGCAGTACTTC. Its translation is CASSQPAVQGADEQYF.

This clone was picked up a small number of times. The CDR3 reads CASRQDTNTEAFF. The DNA of the CDR3 is TGTGCCAGTAGACAGGACACGAACACTGAAGCTTTCTTT. The chain joins TRBV19 to TRBJ1-1, with D perhaps matching TRBD1 (5 bases). The CDR3 is 13 amino acids. V was clipped by 6 bases and J by 1 base, with 9 bases between them. In germline, CDR1 is LNHDA, CDR2 SQIVND (reference sequence).

This CDR3 is CASSQDRGTEAFF. For the CDR3, the DNA is TGTGCCAGCAGCCAGGACAGGGGCACTGAAGCTTTCTTT. The J gene is TRBJ1-1, the V gene TRBV11-2; TRBD1 aligns across 9 bases. CDR1 SGHAT and CDR2 FQNNGV come from the germline V gene. The CDR3 extends over 13 amino acids. Trimming took 5 bases from V and 4 from J; bases not matched to a gene: 2.

A few counts support this clone. V gene TRBV5-6 combines with J gene TRBJ1-2, with D uncertain. CDR3 size: 13 residues. Looked up from germline, CDR1 is SGHDT and CDR2 is YYEEEE. Trimming pared 0 bases from V and 7 bases from J, leaving 10 bases between. CDR3 nucleotides: TGTGCCAGCAGCTTGGGGGTCGCGGTTGGCTACACCTTC. Protein product: CASSLGVAVGYTF.

The chain joins TRBV10-2 to TRBJ1-5; 9 bases are a match to TRBD1. CDR1 is WSHSY, CDR2 SAAADI, per germline. CDR3 size: 15 residues. V was clipped by 8 bases and J by 2 bases; unmatched bases: 7. The CDR3 DNA is TGCGCCAGCTACCTGGGACAGGGCGGCAATCAGCCCCAGCATTTT. Its protein product is CASYLGQGGNQPQHF.

This clone has just one count. The chain is built from TRBV6-5 and TRBJ2-7, with D maybe TRBD1 (6 bases). The CDR3 extends over 13 amino acids. V was trimmed by 6 bases and J by 6 bases, leaving 15 bases between them. From germline, CDR1 is MNHEY and CDR2 SVGAGI. CDR3: CASRIPGQSEQYF. DNA for the CDR3: TGTGCCAGCAGAATACCGGGACAAAGCGAGCAGTACTTC.

The chain combines TRBV19 with TRBJ1-2; maybe TRBD1 (5 bases). V lost 5 bases to trimming and J lost 1 base, with 11 bases between them. The CDR3 covers 14 residues. Germline assignment: CDR1 LNHDA and CDR2 SQIVND (reference sequence). DNA for the CDR3: TGTGCCAGTAGTGATCGGGACTATAACTATGGCTACACCTTC. It specifies CASSDRDYNYGYTF.

V is TRBV4-2 and J is TRBJ1-1, with TRBD1 as a possible D gene (5 bases). V was clipped by 0 bases and J by 1 base, with 12 bases between them. CDR3 length: 16 amino acids. Germline-derived CDR1 and CDR2 are LGHNA and YNFKEQ. CDR3 residues: CASSQEWSGQNTEAFF. The CDR3 nucleotides are TGTGCCAGCAGCCAAGAGTGGTCCGGACAGAACACTGAAGCTTTCTTT.

This clone was recorded once. The chain employs TRBV5-6 and TRBJ1-2; D is unclear. This CDR3 is 14 amino acids long. Deletions cut 2 bases from V and 0 bases from J, with 8 bases between. The germline gives CDR1 SGHDT, CDR2 YYEEEE. The CDR3 nucleotides are TGTGCCAGCAGCTTCGGGTCTTCTAACTATGGCTACACCTTC. Encoded protein: CASSFGSSNYGYTF.

V is TRBV4-2 and J is TRBJ1-5; D uncertain. Germline CDR1 is LGHNA and CDR2 is YNFKEQ. This CDR3 has 13 amino acids. V gave up 0 bases and J gave up 5 bases, with 5 bases separating them. DNA of the CDR3: TGTGCCAGCAGCCAAGATCGGTATCAGCCCCAGCATTTT. It is translated as CASSQDRYQPQHF.

This clone is judged medium-sized. The gene calls are TRBV6-2 or TRBV6-3 and TRBJ1-1; TRBD1 might be the D (6 bases). The CDR3 totals 17 residues. CDR1 is MNHEY, CDR2 SVGEGT, per germline. The V end was cut by 2 bases, the J end by 7 bases, with 23 bases between. The CDR3 coding sequence is TGTGCCAGCAGTTACGAATCAGGGGTGGTCGGATTCGGTGAAGCTTTCTTT. Translation: CASSYESGVVGFGEAFF.

The CDR3 region has the DNA TGTGCCAGCAGCTTGCCCTCACTAATCGGGACCCAGTACTTC. Its translation: CASSLPSLIGTQYF. V is TRBV5-6 and J is TRBJ2-5; no clear D. V dropped 1 base and J dropped 7 bases, with 14 bases sitting between them. Germline loops: CDR1 SGHDT, CDR2 YYEEEE. The CDR3 spans 14 residues.